This entry describes one T cell receptor beta chain. The antigen remains undetermined. The protocol was immunoSEQ multiplex PCR, while the TCRdb copy is restricted to in-frame clones and leaves out a portion. This table holds more than 9,000 clones, roughly 80% found once. The data are from a study of immune evolution from preneoplasia to lung adenocarcinoma. Study outcomes and limitations: KRAS-mutant nodules had the highest T cell clonality.

The V gene lost 1 base and the J gene lost 8 bases, with 8 bases spanning the gap. The CDR3 sequence is 12 residues long. CDR1 and CDR2 from the germline V gene are SEHNR and FQNEAQ (reference sequence). Specimen: FFPE minimally invasive lung adenocarcinoma tissue. This chain uses TRBV7-9 with TRBJ1-1; D is uncertain. This TCR came from a person aged 70 to 85 with lung adenocarcinoma. The chain's CDR3 is CASSLDITEAFF. CDR3 DNA: TGTGCCAGCAGCTTAGACATTACGGAAGCTTTCTTT.